This T cell receptor (beta chain) was captured by sequencing in a study of blood T cells in healthy people across ages. Using a J-beta primer mix together with a sample-barcoded 5' primer, a second PCR was run for about 6 to 11 cycles. One entry per CDR3 protein, called by TCRdb with MiXCR from the 5' RACE reads. The table includes about 800,000 distinct CDR3 sequences, 58% detected once. CDR1 is SQVTM and CDR2 is ANQGSEA in the germline V gene. The CDR3 runs to 12 residues. V lost 6 bases, J lost 10 bases, and 16 bases lay in between. General study results and limits: Long-lived donors carried more naive CD4+ cells and greater diversity than aged donors. As naive T cell percentage varied, TCR beta diversity correlated strongly with it.

There were healthy Caucasian individuals from Russia, aged roughly 6 to 90, serving as donors. Peripheral blood from each donor was collected in a volume of roughly 9.2 milliliters. In the case of this clonotype: As yet, its antigen is unknown. Being one base from a much bigger clone, this may be a read error.

This clonotype originated in a man younger than 45 in good health. The chain carries TRBV29-1 and TRBJ2-1; D is possibly TRBD1 (6 bases). The material sequenced was blood. The chain's CDR3 is CSVLLTGHEQFF. The CDR3 DNA follows: TGCAGCGTCCTCCTGACAGGCCACGAGCAGTTCTTC.